A selection of T cell receptor beta chains follows, all from one sample in a study of cytomegalovirus exposure and HLA in healthy donors. Clones were read by immunoSEQ multiplex PCR, and TCRdb kept only the in-frame ones, dropping some. The table includes about 140,000 clones, about 80% detected once. The material sequenced was PBMCs. All receptors come from a male donor in good health and CMV-seropositive. Both conserved end residues are part of each CDR3. D genes are given only for firm matches. Rows give clone size only sometimes, using once, few, many, or a class for an expanded clone.

clone_size: .
v_call: TRBV2
d_call: TRBD1
j_call: TRBJ2-2
cdr3_nt: TGTGCCAGCAATAACGGACAGGCTAACACCGGGGAGCTGTTTTTT
cdr3_aa: CASNNGQANTGELFF

clone_size: few
v_call: TRBV4-3
d_call: TRBD1
j_call: TRBJ2-7
cdr3_nt: TGCGCCAGCAGCCAGTGGACAGGGTACGAGCAGTACTTC
cdr3_aa: CASSQWTGYEQYF

clone_size: .
v_call: TRBV4-3
d_call: TRBD2
j_call: TRBJ2-7
cdr3_nt: TGCGCCAGCACCTCAGAGACTAGCAGTTACGAGCAGTACTTC
cdr3_aa: CASTSETSSYEQYF

clone_size: .
v_call: TRBV7-2
d_call: TRBD1
j_call: TRBJ2-7
cdr3_nt: TGTGCCAGCAGCACAGACAGGGCCTACGAGCAGTACTTC
cdr3_aa: CASSTDRAYEQYF

clone_size: few
v_call: TRBV29-1
d_call: TRBD2
j_call: TRBJ2-2
cdr3_nt: TGCAGCGTTAGGTTAGCGGGGGGCTCAACCGGGGAGCTGTTTTTT
cdr3_aa: CSVRLAGGSTGELFF

clone_size: .
v_call: TRBV9
d_call: TRBD1
j_call: TRBJ1-1
cdr3_nt: TGTGCCAGCAGCACTAGCCCAACAGGGGGCACTGAAGCTTTCTTT
cdr3_aa: CASSTSPTGGTEAFF

clone_size: .
v_call: TRBV28
d_call: TRBD1
j_call: TRBJ2-5
cdr3_nt: TGTGCCAGTTCTAGGGACAGACGCGAGACCCAGTACTTC
cdr3_aa: CASSRDRRETQYF

clone_size: few
v_call: TRBV18
d_call: .
j_call: TRBJ1-2
cdr3_nt: TGTGCCAGCTCACCACCGGGGCAGGGTTTGAATGGCTACACCTTC
cdr3_aa: CASSPPGQGLNGYTF

clone_size: once
v_call: TRBV5-5
d_call: .
j_call: TRBJ2-7
cdr3_nt: TGTGCCAGCAGCTTGGCCTGGGGGCGCGGGTACGAGCAGTACTTC
cdr3_aa: CASSLAWGRGYEQYF

clone_size: .
v_call: TRBV5-6
d_call: .
j_call: TRBJ1-2
cdr3_nt: TGTGCCAGCAGCTGGGGGCAGGGGCTGAATAGGGATGGCTACACCTTC
cdr3_aa: CASSWGQGLNRDGYTF

clone_size: .
v_call: TRBV9
d_call: .
j_call: TRBJ1-2
cdr3_nt: TGTGCCAGCAGCGTTGACCTCCAGGGTAGGATGGGTGGCTACACCTTC
cdr3_aa: CASSVDLQGRMGGYTF

clone_size: once
v_call: TRBV6-6
d_call: .
j_call: TRBJ2-7
cdr3_nt: TGTGCCAGCAGCTCAGGGAACCACGAGCAGTACTTC
cdr3_aa: CASSSGNHEQYF

clone_size: .
v_call: TRBV11-1
d_call: TRBD1
j_call: TRBJ2-5
cdr3_nt: TGTGCCAGCAGCTCGGGACAGTTTTTAGAGACCCAGTACTTC
cdr3_aa: CASSSGQFLETQYF

clone_size: .
v_call: TRBV28
d_call: .
j_call: TRBJ2-1
cdr3_nt: TGTGCCAGCAGCCTAATCAAAACACAGGGTTTTTTCGGCAATGAGCAGTTCTTC
cdr3_aa: CASSLIKTQGFFGNEQFF

clone_size: .
v_call: TRBV6-1
d_call: .
j_call: TRBJ1-1
cdr3_nt: TGTGCCAGCAGTGAGTGGGCTTTGGGGAACACTGAAGCTTTCTTT
cdr3_aa: CASSEWALGNTEAFF

clone_size: .
v_call: TRBV4-2
d_call: TRBD2
j_call: TRBJ2-7
cdr3_nt: TGTGCCAGCAGCCAAGCACTAGCGGGAGGCATTAGGAACTACGAGCAGTACTTC
cdr3_aa: CASSQALAGGIRNYEQYF

clone_size: .
v_call: TRBV19
d_call: TRBD1
j_call: TRBJ2-7
cdr3_nt: TGTGCCAGTAGTATAGGAAGAGGGGGCGGATTCTACGAGCAGTACTTC
cdr3_aa: CASSIGRGGGFYEQYF

clone_size: .
v_call: TRBV25-1
d_call: .
j_call: TRBJ2-7
cdr3_nt: TGTGCCAGCAGCAGGGGCTCCTACGAGCAGTACTTC
cdr3_aa: CASSRGSYEQYF

clone_size: .
v_call: TRBV7-2
d_call: .
j_call: TRBJ2-5
cdr3_nt: TGTGCCAGCAGCCCCATCGGGCGGGCCTCTTATACGGAGACCCAGTACTTC
cdr3_aa: CASSPIGRASYTETQYF

clone_size: few
v_call: TRBV27
d_call: .
j_call: TRBJ1-4
cdr3_nt: TGTGCCAGCAGAGGGGGGGTGGGGACTGATATTGAGAAACTGTTTTTT
cdr3_aa: CASRGGVGTDIEKLFF

clone_size: .
v_call: TRBV5-1
d_call: .
j_call: TRBJ1-5
cdr3_nt: TGCGCCAGCAGCCGGAATCAGCCCCAGCATTTT
cdr3_aa: CASSRNQPQHF

clone_size: .
v_call: TRBV5-4
d_call: .
j_call: TRBJ2-1
cdr3_nt: TGTGCCAGCAGCTTTGGCGGGGTCAATGAGCAGTTCTTC
cdr3_aa: CASSFGGVNEQFF

clone_size: .
v_call: TRBV18
d_call: .
j_call: TRBJ1-2
cdr3_nt: TGTGCCAGCTCTTCGGCCCCGGGATCTACTAACTATGGCTACACCTTC
cdr3_aa: CASSSAPGSTNYGYTF

clone_size: .
v_call: TRBV11-2
d_call: .
j_call: TRBJ2-7
cdr3_nt: TGTGCCAGCAGCCGTTTCTCGGCTAGCCCCTACGAGCAGTACTTC
cdr3_aa: CASSRFSASPYEQYF

clone_size: .
v_call: TRBV7-3
d_call: .
j_call: TRBJ2-2
cdr3_nt: TGTGCCAGCAGCTCACTGGTACCCGGGGAGCTGTTTTTT
cdr3_aa: CASSSLVPGELFF

clone_size: .
v_call: TRBV6-5
d_call: .
j_call: TRBJ2-1
cdr3_nt: TGTGCCAGCAGTCCCCCATCCCGCATGAAAGCGTTCTTC
cdr3_aa: CASSPPSRMKAFF

clone_size: .
v_call: TRBV19
d_call: TRBD1
j_call: TRBJ1-5
cdr3_nt: TGTGCCAGTAGTATAGACAGGGGGCGGGCGACCCAGCATTTT
cdr3_aa: CASSIDRGRATQHF

clone_size: .
v_call: TRBV13
d_call: .
j_call: TRBJ2-1
cdr3_nt: TGTGCCAGCAGCTTAAGGTTGGAGGGCCTGAGCTCCTACAATGAGCAGTTCTTC
cdr3_aa: CASSLRLEGLSSYNEQFF

clone_size: .
v_call: TRBV7-2
d_call: .
j_call: TRBJ1-2
cdr3_nt: TGTGCCAGCAGCCCCCGGGGGACTGATGGCTACACCTTC
cdr3_aa: CASSPRGTDGYTF

clone_size: .
v_call: TRBV6-5
d_call: .
j_call: TRBJ2-7
cdr3_nt: TGTGCCAGCAGGCCCCGAGGAGGCTACGAGCAGTACTTC
cdr3_aa: CASRPRGGYEQYF

clone_size: once
v_call: TRBV29-1
d_call: .
j_call: TRBJ2-7
cdr3_nt: TGCAGCGCTTTTAGGGGAGGCGAGCAGTACTTC
cdr3_aa: CSAFRGGEQYF

clone_size: .
v_call: TRBV5-1
d_call: .
j_call: TRBJ2-2
cdr3_nt: TGCGCCAGCAGCTTGGGGGACACGGGGACCGGGGAGCTGTTTTTT
cdr3_aa: CASSLGDTGTGELFF